The present entry profiles one T cell receptor (beta chain) with its context. Its antigen is not identified. The data were taken from a study of cytomegalovirus exposure and HLA in healthy donors. Study as a whole: Samples from HLA-typed donors yielded about 85 million unique TCRs in an early data release.

Study-level points and caveats: CMV serostatus was the only recorded immune exposure for donors. A later analysis associated 15,000 to 20,000 TCR beta sequences with HLA alleles at a 0.05 false discovery rate.

Primers: 60 Vbeta forward and 13 Jbeta reverse. TCRdb keeps only in-frame clones here, not all; method: immunoSEQ multiplex PCR. The sample shows 65,000 to 95,000 clones, about 79% of them seen only once. This CDR3 contains 13 residues. The germline gives CDR1 SGHTA, CDR2 FQGTGA. The V segment lost 5 bases and the J segment 5 bases; nucleotides outside the gene matches: 4. The gene calls are TRBV7-3 and TRBJ1-2, with TRBD1 matching 8 bases. The sequence was obtained from a male donor in good health and CMV-seropositive. Sequencing was carried out using PBMCs. CDR3 bases: TGTGCCAGCAGCCCAAACAGGGGGTATGGCTACACCTTC. It encodes CASSPNRGYGYTF.